The 20 T cell receptor delta chains in this list originate from one sample, sequenced in a study of gamma-delta T cells after stem cell transplantation. TCRdb re-identified clones in the RT-PCR reads via CATT. The data show about 2,400 delta-chain clones, with 2.5% to 3% seen just once and roughly a sixth held by the top ten. Sequenced input: gamma-delta T cells. These receptors were taken from a human donor. It is not recorded whose cells these are; they may come from a transplant donor.

The rearrangement joins TRDV2 to TRDJ1, with D hard to call. Trimming shortened V by 0 bases and J by 1 base, and 14 bases separated the two germline ends. Per the germline V gene, CDR1 is GEAIGNYY and CDR2 is EKD. CDR3 length: 16 amino acids. CDR3 bases: TGTGCCTGTGACACCGTGACCCGCCCAGGCACCGATAAACTCATCTTT. Amino acid sequence: CACDTVTRPGTDKLIF.

About this clone: Possible read error: a much larger clone is one base away. The sample holds other DNA sequences that translate to the same CDR3. The gene calls are TRDV1 and TRDJ1; 7 nucleotides align to TRDD3. Germline CDR1 and CDR2: TSWWSYY and QGS. This CDR3 region has 25 residues. For the CDR3, the DNA is TGTGCTCTTGGGGAACTGGCTTTCTTTCCACTTCCATTCGCCCTGGGGGTAGGGTCCACCGATAAGCTCATCTTT. Its translation: CALGELAFFPLPFALGVGSTDKLIF.

This clone was seen a few times. This likely reflects a read error, since a far larger clone is one base away. Other DNA sequences of this sample code for an identical CDR3. The rearrangement links TRDV2 to TRDJ3; 12 bases match TRDD3. Germline V CDR1 and CDR2: GEAIGNYY, EKD. The CDR3 extends over 19 amino acids. DNA of the CDR3: TGTTCCTGTGACTCGATACTGGGGGATACCTCCTGGGACACCCGACAGATGTTTTTC. Translating gives CSCDSILGDTSWDTRQMFF.

This clone was seen a few times. Within the sample, other DNA sequences also encode this same CDR3. This rearrangement joins TRDV2 to TRDJ1; TRDD3 aligns across 8 bases. The CDR3 sequence is 16 residues long. The germline V gene encodes CDR1 GEAIGNYY and CDR2 EKD. J was trimmed by 0 bases and V by 2 bases; bases with no gene match: 7. This CDR3 is CACDILGDRHTDKLIF. Here the CDR3 DNA reads TGTGCCTGTGACATCCTGGGGGACCGGCACACCGATAAACTCATCTTT.

To note about this clone: A read error is possible here, since a much larger clone lies one base away. Additional DNA sequences in this sample encode the identical CDR3. This chain links TRDV2 with TRDJ1; no clear D. CDR1 and CDR2 (germline): GEAIGNYY, EKD. CDR3 length equals 15 residues. V was clipped by 4 bases and J by 0 bases, with 14 bases between them. CDR3 region: CACDDMLTYTDKLIF. CDR3 nucleotides: TGTGCCTGTGATGATATGTTGACTTACACCGATAAACTCATCTTT.

CDR3 coding DNA: TGTGCCTGTGACACCGTTAACACTGGGCCGACCGATAAACTCATCTTT. Its translation: CACDTVNTGPTDKLIF. This chain uses TRDV2 with TRDJ1; TRDD3 might be the D (6 bases). The V gene lost 0 bases and the J gene lost 2 bases, with 15 bases spanning the gap. CDR1 is GEAIGNYY, CDR2 EKD, per germline. There are 16 residues in the CDR3.

This clone is labeled medium-sized. The chain has TRDV2 and TRDJ1; 9 bases fit TRDD3. From germline, CDR1 is GEAIGNYY and CDR2 EKD. The trim removed 3 bases at V and 0 bases at J, leaving 4 bases unmatched. The CDR3 runs 15 residues. Written as DNA, the CDR3 is TGTGCCTGTGACCGACTGGGGGAATACACCGATAAACTCATCTTT. Protein: CACDRLGEYTDKLIF.

This chain connects TRDV2 to TRDJ1; 8 bases are a match to TRDD3. In germline, CDR1 is GEAIGNYY, CDR2 EKD. The ends lost 0 bases at V and 2 bases at J; junction bases unmatched: 16. The CDR3 is made up of 19 amino acids. The CDR3: CACDTVRAYWGPGTDKLIF. The CDR3 bases are TGTGCCTGTGACACCGTTCGGGCGTACTGGGGGCCCGGGACCGATAAACTCATCTTT.

To note about this clone: A read error may explain this, as a much larger clone is one base away. Within the sample, other DNA sequences also encode this same CDR3. The chain is built from TRDV2 and TRDJ1; the D gene is possibly TRDD3 (6 bases). The germline V gene encodes CDR1 GEAIGNYY and CDR2 EKD. Trimming left V 0 bases short and J 0 bases short, with 19 bases between. The CDR3 spans 18 residues. The CDR3 bases are TGTGCCTGTGACACCGTCCAACCTGGGGACCTGTACACCGATAAACTCATCTTT. Translating gives CACDTVQPGDLYTDKLIF.

The V and J genes are TRDV2 and TRDJ3; no clear D. Germline-derived CDR1 and CDR2 are GEAIGNYY and EKD. The CDR3 extends over 18 amino acids. The V end lost 1 base, the J end lost 0 bases, and 12 bases lay between the germline ends. CDR3 in amino acids: CACDTGGFSSWDTRQMFF. The CDR3 DNA sequence: TGTGCCTGTGACACAGGAGGGTTCAGCTCCTGGGACACCCGACAGATGTTTTTC.

This clone was detected only a few times. The chain couples TRDV2 to TRDJ2, with 11 bases identical to TRDD3. This CDR3 contains 15 residues. V shed 1 base, J shed 6 bases, and the junction held 3 bases outside the gene matches. CDR1 and CDR2 from the germline V gene are GEAIGNYY and EKD. CDR3 sequence: CACDTLGDTSAQLFF. The CDR3, as DNA: TGTGCCTGTGACACTCTGGGGGATACTTCAGCACAACTCTTCTTT.

This clone was seen just once. This likely came from a read error, as a far larger clone is one base away. V is TRDV2 and J is TRDJ3; 11 nucleotides line up with TRDD3. The J gene is not listed in TCRdb, so it was assigned here from a DNA match to germline. V gave up 0 bases and J gave up 1 base; unmatched junction bases: 7. CDR1 and CDR2 from the germline V gene are GEAIGNYY and EKD. The CDR3 contains 20 residues. The CDR3 is CACDTVMGDTVSWDTRQMFF. The CDR3 DNA follows: TGTGCCTGTGACACCGTAATGGGGGATACGGTTTCCTGGGACACCCGACAGATGTTTTTC.

By its share, this clone is large. Different DNA sequences within this sample yield the same CDR3. The chain has TRDV2 and TRDJ1, with 10 bases that match TRDD3. CDR1 and CDR2 (germline): GEAIGNYY, EKD. Unmatched junction bases numbered 26, after V lost 4 bases and J lost 4 bases. The CDR3 contains 21 residues. The CDR3 sequence is CACDTLLPAADVLGDLDKLIF. In DNA form, the CDR3 reads TGTGCCTGTGATACTCTCCTTCCCGCTGCCGATGTACTGGGGGATCTCGATAAACTCATCTTT.

In this sample, this clone turned up a few times. The genes are TRDV2 and TRDJ3; 13 nucleotides align to TRDD3. CDR1 and CDR2 from the germline V gene are GEAIGNYY and EKD. With 0 bases clipped from V and 5 bases from J, the junction kept 9 bases outside the gene matches. The CDR3 is 20 residues long. The CDR3 nucleotides read TGTGCCTGTGACACCCTTAACACTGGGGGATACGCCCGGGACACCCGACAGATGTTTTTC. It specifies CACDTLNTGGYARDTRQMFF.

With respect to this clone: The mismatch at residue 11 between this DNA's translation and the TCRdb protein of a much larger clone likely reflects a read error; the protein shown is translated from the DNA. The chain joins TRDV2 to TRDJ1; 13 bases map to TRDD3. The V gene's germline CDR1 is GEAIGNYY and CDR2 EKD. The V gene end was trimmed by 3 bases and the J gene end by 9 bases; junction bases not matched to a gene: 9. CDR3 size: 15 residues. CDR3 in DNA: TGTGCCTGTGACGTCCTTACTGGGGGATACGTGGAACTCATCTTT. It is translated as CACDVLTGGYVELIF.

By proportion, this clone is medium-sized. The rearrangement uses TRDV2 and TRDJ1, with TRDD3 as a possible D gene (6 bases). The CDR3 sequence is 14 residues long. V was shortened by 0 bases and J by 4 bases, with 11 bases between the two germline ends. The germline V gene has CDR1 GEAIGNYY and CDR2 EKD. The CDR3 loop reads CACDTVGGGDKLIF. CDR3 in DNA: TGTGCCTGTGACACCGTCGGGGGAGGCGATAAACTCATCTTT.

This clone turned up a few times. The sample has other DNA sequences that encode this CDR3 too. The chain uses TRDV2 and TRDJ1; 9 nucleotides align to TRDD3. There are 18 residues in the CDR3. Germline V gives CDR1 GEAIGNYY, CDR2 EKD. V lost 0 bases to trimming and J lost 0 bases; unmatched junction nucleotides: 10. CDR3 in DNA: TGTGCCTGTGACACCGTACTGGGGGACGCGGGATACACCGATAAACTCATCTTT. The encoded protein is CACDTVLGDAGYTDKLIF.

The chain has TRDV2 and TRDJ1; 8 nucleotides match TRDD3. V shed 3 bases, J shed 1 base, and the junction held 12 bases outside the gene matches. The CDR3 totals 17 residues. Looked up from germline, CDR1 is GEAIGNYY and CDR2 is EKD. CDR3 sequence: CACDPVGGILVTDKLIF. The CDR3 DNA reads as TGTGCCTGTGACCCCGTCGGGGGGATATTAGTCACCGATAAACTCATCTTT.

With respect to this clone: A far larger clone is only one base removed, so a read error is likely. The V gene is TRDV2, the J gene TRDJ3, with D hard to call. Germline V gene sequence: CDR1 GEAIGNYY, CDR2 EKD. The CDR3 extends over 17 amino acids. Trimming took off 1 base at V and 3 bases at J, with 12 bases between the two ends. CDR3 region: CACDTVPGGWDTRQMFF. The CDR3, as DNA: TGTGCCTGTGACACAGTACCGGGAGGCTGGGACACCCGACAGATGTTTTTC.

This clone was recorded a few times. This may be a read error, as it is one base from a much larger clone. V and J are TRDV2 and TRDJ1, with a weak D call TRDD3 (5 bases). The CDR3 is 17 amino acids. Germline CDR1 and CDR2: GEAIGNYY and EKD. CDR3 coding DNA: TGTGCCTGTGACCCTATACGGGGCCAAGGCCGCACCGATAAACCCATCTTT. It translates to CACDPIRGQGRTDKPIF.